What follows are 22 T cell receptor beta chains derived from one specimen sequenced in a study of naive and memory T cell subsets. Study-level findings and limits: A few larger clonotypes appeared in naive repertoires, especially CD8, possibly memory cells re-expressing CD45RA.

Their antigens are not known. Two oligonucleotides, mixed equimolar, formed the beta constant-region primer covering TRBC1 and TRBC2. Nested alpha and beta constant-region primers with the SP2 primer drove four PCR rounds on ligated cDNA. TCRdb ran MiXCR on the UMI-ligation and nested PCR reads and lists one entry per CDR3 protein. The table shows about 90,000 distinct CDR3 sequences, with 11% occurring only once. The sample taken for sequencing was naive CD4+ T cells from blood. Receptor source: a human donor in good health.

Notes on this clonotype: A read error may explain this, as a much larger clone is one base away. The chain carries TRBV28 and TRBJ2-2, with 11 bases fitting TRBD1. The J segment lost 3 bases and the V segment lost 6 bases, leaving 9 bases of the junction unmatched. From germline, CDR1 is MDHEN and CDR2 SYDVKM. There are 17 residues in the CDR3. The DNA of the CDR3 is TGTGCCAGCAGACTTACACTGGGACAGGGGGACACCGGGGAGCTGTTTTTT. This codes for CASRLTLGQGDTGELFF.

In this sample, this clonotype turned up a few times. The rearrangement joins TRBV5-1 to TRBJ1-4; tentatively, D is TRBD1 (5 bases). The CDR3 runs 15 residues. The germline V gene has CDR1 SGHRS and CDR2 YFSETQ. Trimming stripped 4 bases from V and 3 bases from J, with 13 bases between. CDR3 DNA sequence: TGCGCCAGCAGCCGGGGGAAGAACCCTAATGAAAAACTGTTTTTT. It yields the protein CASSRGKNPNEKLFF.

J is TRBJ1-2 and V is TRBV29-1; perhaps TRBD1 as D (5 bases). This CDR3 region has 14 residues. V was clipped by 4 bases and J by 2 bases, with 14 bases between them. Germline V gives CDR1 SQVTM, CDR2 ANQGSEA. CDR3 nucleotides: TGCAGCGTTGGGGTCTCCGGGACCAACTATGGCTACACCTTC. The encoded protein is CSVGVSGTNYGYTF.

This clonotype has only a few counts. The rearrangement uses TRBV20-1 and TRBJ2-5; 8 nucleotides align to TRBD2. V dropped 6 bases and J dropped 3; count of bases not matched to a gene: 3. The CDR3 runs 12 residues. Germline CDR1 is DFQATT and CDR2 is SNEGSKA (reference sequence). CDR3 DNA: TGCAGTGCCGGACTAGCAGAAGAGACCCAGTACTTC. This encodes CSAGLAEETQYF.

The CDR3 coding sequence is TGTGCCAGCAGCACCCTGTGGGTGGGGGGTGACTACACCTTC. It encodes CASSTLWVGGDYTF. The rearrangement links TRBV7-8 to TRBJ1-2; weak D call: TRBD1 (5 bases). The CDR3 covers 14 residues. Germline lookup yields CDR1 SGHVS and CDR2 FQNEAQ. The V end was cut by 5 bases, the J end by 10 bases, with 20 bases between.

Points on this clonotype: A read error is possible here, since a much larger clone lies one base away. The V call is TRBV12-3 or TRBV12-4, the J call TRBJ2-7; D is undetermined. Trimming removed 8 bases at V and 2 bases at J, with 13 bases between. This CDR3 spans 13 amino acids. CDR3 loop: CASFLVGTYEQYF. The DNA of the CDR3 is TGTGCCAGCTTCCTCGTAGGTACCTACGAGCAGTACTTC.

This clonotype was picked up a small number of times. V usage is TRBV20-1 and J usage is TRBJ1-3; tentatively, D is TRBD1 (6 bases). Germline V gives CDR1 DFQATT, CDR2 SNEGSKA (reference sequence). V lost 0 bases and J lost 5, with 8 bases in between. The CDR3 has 13 amino acids. CDR3 loop: CSAREDSRNTIYF. The CDR3 bases are TGCAGTGCTAGAGAGGACAGTCGAAACACCATATATTTT.

This clonotype was recorded a few times. This chain joins TRBV6-6 and TRBJ1-6, with D unresolved. Germline V CDR1 and CDR2: MNHNY, SVGAGI (reference sequence). This CDR3 comprises 16 residues. The V end was cut by 2 bases, the J end by 8 bases, with 16 bases between. The CDR3 spells CASSYHTVLLDSPLHF. The CDR3 nucleotides read TGTGCCAGCAGTTACCACACGGTCCTATTGGATTCACCCCTCCACTTT.

This clonotype was recorded at least ten times. The V and J genes are TRBV7-2 and TRBJ2-3, with D perhaps matching TRBD1 (6 bases). CDR3 size: 15 residues. CDR1 SGHTA and CDR2 FQGNSA come from the germline V gene. With 1 base removed from V and 2 bases from J, the gap between germline ends came to 10 bases. The CDR3 coding sequence is TGTGCCAGCAGCTTAGACAGGGTAAACACAGATACGCAGTATTTT. Translation gives CASSLDRVNTDTQYF. Together with reference TRBV7-2 and TRBJ2-3, the CDR3 gives the full variable domain: GAGVSQSPSNKVTEKGKDVELRCDPISGHTALYWYRQSLGQGLEFLIYFQGNSAPDKSGLPSDRFSAERTGGSVSTLTIQRTQQEDSAVYLCASSLDRVNTDTQYFGPGTRLTVL.

This clonotype was seen repeatedly, ten times or more. V usage is TRBV7-8 and J usage is TRBJ1-5; the D is unclear. The CDR3 spans 18 residues. V was cut by 1 base and J by 0 bases, with 16 bases left in between. The germline V gene encodes CDR1 SGHVS and CDR2 FQNEAQ. The CDR3 nucleotides read TGTGCCAGCAGCTTAGGATGGGCAGCTGACTATAGCAATCAGCCCCAGCATTTT. Protein sequence: CASSLGWAADYSNQPQHF.

Turning to this clonotype: This may be a read error: a much more frequent sequence differs by one nucleotide. J is TRBJ1-1 and V is TRBV7-2; D not resolved. Trimming shortened V by 1 base and J by 3 bases, and 12 bases separated the two germline ends. The CDR3 totals 15 residues. Germline CDR1 reads SGHTA; CDR2 reads FQGNSA. The CDR3 sequence is CASSLEKSTDTEAFF. The CDR3 bases are TGTGCCAGCAGCTTAGAGAAGTCCACGGACACTGAAGCTTTCTTT.

This clonotype turned up a few times. V usage is TRBV7-8 and J usage is TRBJ2-1; possible D gene TRBD2, 6 bases. CDR1 is SGHVS and CDR2 is FQNEAQ in the germline V gene. With 5 bases removed from V and 2 bases from J, the gap between germline ends came to 16 bases. The CDR3 has 16 amino acids. The CDR3 loop reads CASSTSLAGPYNEQFF. The CDR3 DNA is TGTGCCAGCAGCACTTCATTGGCGGGACCCTACAATGAGCAGTTCTTC. Drawing the rest from reference TRBV7-8 and TRBJ2-1, the complete variable domain is GAGVSQSPRYKVAKRGQDVALRCDPISGHVSLFWYQQALGQGPEFLTYFQNEAQLDKSGLPSDRFFAERPEGSVSTLKIQRTQQEDSAVYLCASSTSLAGPYNEQFFGPGTRLTVL.

This clonotype has only a few counts. The CDR3 DNA sequence: TGTGCCAGCACCCAGGCGAGCTCCTACGAGCAGTACTTC. As protein: CASTQASSYEQYF. The V gene is TRBV12-3 or TRBV12-4, the J gene TRBJ2-7; D is uncertain. Trimming pared 7 bases from V and 0 bases from J, leaving 10 bases between. The CDR3 loop spans 13 amino acids.

V usage is TRBV19 and J usage is TRBJ2-1, with 15 bases aligning to TRBD2. From germline, CDR1 is LNHDA and CDR2 SQIVND (reference sequence). The length of the CDR3 is 16 residues. V lost 6 bases to trimming and J lost 2 bases; unmatched junction nucleotides: 2. CDR3 sequence (DNA): TGTGCCAGTAGAGGACTAGCGGGAGGGACCTACAATGAGCAGTTCTTC. It codes for CASRGLAGGTYNEQFF.

This sequence joins TRBV29-1 and TRBJ1-5; 11 nucleotides agree with TRBD1. Germline assignment: CDR1 SQVTM and CDR2 ANQGSEA. V shed 6 bases, J shed 2 bases, and the junction held 0 bases outside the gene matches. This CDR3 spans 13 amino acids. For the CDR3, the DNA is TGCAGCGTGGGACAGGGGGGCAATCAGCCCCAGCATTTT. Its protein is CSVGQGGNQPQHF.

The chain carries TRBV2 and TRBJ1-5, with D perhaps matching TRBD1 (5 bases). This CDR3 has 15 amino acids. CDR1 and CDR2 (germline): SNHLY, FYNNEI. V was shortened by 7 bases and J by 5 bases, with 18 bases between the two germline ends. The CDR3 nucleotides are TGTGCCAGCACTAACCGACAGCCCGTAGATCAGCCCCAGCATTTT. It codes for CASTNRQPVDQPQHF. Supplemented by reference TRBV2 and TRBJ1-5, the full variable domain reads EPEVTQTPSHQVTQMGQEVILRCVPISNHLYFYWYRQILGQKVEFLVSFYNNEISEKSEIFDDQFSVERPDGSNFTLKIRSTKLEDSAMYFCASTNRQPVDQPQHFGDGTRLSIL.

The sample holds a few counts of this clonotype. CDR3 in DNA: TGCAGTACCTTGACAGGGGGCTACGAGCAGTACTTC. Translation gives CSTLTGGYEQYF. The gene calls are TRBV29-1 and TRBJ2-7; 9 bases match TRBD1. This CDR3 is built from 12 residues. Germline V gene lookup returns CDR1 SQVTM and CDR2 ANQGSEA.

This clonotype turned up a few times. The chain couples TRBV9 to TRBJ2-7; maybe TRBD2 (6 bases). CDR1 SGDLS and CDR2 YYNGEE come from the germline V gene. V was cut by 0 bases and J by 4 bases, with 14 bases left in between. This CDR3 contains 15 residues. CDR3 protein: CASSVEAGRIYEQYF. CDR3 sequence (DNA): TGTGCCAGCAGCGTAGAGGCGGGACGGATATACGAGCAGTACTTC.

V and J are TRBV6-2 or TRBV6-3 and TRBJ2-7; no firm D call. Per the germline V gene, CDR1 is MNHEY and CDR2 is SVGEGT. The CDR3 runs 13 residues. Trimming stripped 6 bases from V and 6 bases from J, with 15 bases between. CDR3 in amino acids: CASSPLIVREQYF. CDR3 sequence (DNA): TGTGCCAGCAGCCCTTTAATAGTTCGCGAGCAGTACTTC.

This clonotype was picked up a small number of times. V usage is TRBV18 and J usage is TRBJ1-1; no clear D gene. CDR3 size: 14 residues. Germline loops: CDR1 KGHSH, CDR2 LQKENI. The V gene lost 3 bases and the J gene lost 3 bases, with 11 bases spanning the gap. CDR3 bases: TGTGCCAGCTCACCTTTGATAGGAGACACTGAAGCTTTCTTT. This encodes CASSPLIGDTEAFF.

This clonotype was detected ten times or more. This chain links TRBV6-2 or TRBV6-3 with TRBJ2-2, with 10 bases aligning to TRBD2. Unmatched junction bases numbered 19, after V lost 0 bases and J lost 0 bases. In germline, CDR1 is MNHEY, CDR2 SVGEGT. The CDR3 has 23 amino acids. The CDR3 DNA is TGTGCCAGCAGTTACTCTACCCCGGGACTAGCGCCGATCCAAGCTACGAACACCGGGGAGCTGTTTTTT. Encoded protein: CASSYSTPGLAPIQATNTGELFF.

This clonotype was found many times. This chain connects TRBV7-2 to TRBJ2-5, with TRBD2 as a possible D gene (6 bases). Germline loops: CDR1 SGHTA, CDR2 FQGNSA. The CDR3 has 18 amino acids. Trimming left V 0 bases short and J 5 bases short, with 22 bases between. The CDR3 bases are TGTGCCAGCAGCTTAGCGTTTGCAGCCGGAGGGCCCAGGGAGACCCAGTACTTC. Translating it yields CASSLAFAAGGPRETQYF.